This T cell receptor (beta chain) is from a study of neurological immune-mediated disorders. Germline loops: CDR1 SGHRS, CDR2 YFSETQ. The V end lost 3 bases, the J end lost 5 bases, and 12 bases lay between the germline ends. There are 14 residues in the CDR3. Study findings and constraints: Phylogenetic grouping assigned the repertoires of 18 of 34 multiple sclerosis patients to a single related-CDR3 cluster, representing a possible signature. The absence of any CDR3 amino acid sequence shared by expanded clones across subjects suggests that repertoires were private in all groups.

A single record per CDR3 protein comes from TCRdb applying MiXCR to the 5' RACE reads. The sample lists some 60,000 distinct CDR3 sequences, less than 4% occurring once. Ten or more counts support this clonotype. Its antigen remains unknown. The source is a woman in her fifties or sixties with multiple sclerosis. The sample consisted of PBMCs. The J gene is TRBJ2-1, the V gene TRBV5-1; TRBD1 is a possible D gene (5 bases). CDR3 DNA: TGCGCCAGCAGCTCAGGGCATAAGAACAATGAGCAGTTCTTC. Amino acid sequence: CASSSGHKNNEQFF. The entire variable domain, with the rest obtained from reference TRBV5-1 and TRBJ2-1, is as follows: KAGVTQTPRYLIKTRGQQVTLSCSPISGHRSVSWYQQTPGQGLQFLFEYFSETQRNKGNFPGRFSGRQFSNSRSEMNVSTLELGDSALYLCASSSGHKNNEQFFGPGTRLTVL.